A selection of T cell receptor beta chains follows, all from one sample in a study of T cell responses to AZD1222 COVID-19 vaccine. Clones were read by immunoSEQ multiplex PCR, and TCRdb kept only the in-frame ones, dropping some. In the table there are about 160,000 clones, about 91% of which are singletons. This sample comprised peripheral blood, obtained on day 0 of AZD1222 vaccination. These receptors originate from an adult in good health. Both conserved end residues are part of each CDR3. The D gene is left open where the match is weak. A clone size is listed for some rows: how often the clone was seen (once, few, many), or a class if it is expanded.

j_gene	v_gene	d_gene	abundance	CDR3nt	CDR3aa
TRBJ2-1	TRBV4-3	TRBD1	NA	TGCGCCAGCAGCGAACGACCTGTAGACAGGGGAAGCTCCTACAATGAGCAGTTCTTC	CASSERPVDRGSSYNEQFF
TRBJ1-2	TRBV2	NA	NA	TGTGCCAGCATGGGCCTGGGGGGGCCAGTGGGGTATGGCTACACCTTC	CASMGLGGPVGYGYTF
TRBJ2-1	TRBV9	TRBD2	NA	TGTGCCAGCAGCGTAGACGGTGAGGGACTAGCGGGGGGGATCAATGAGCAGTTCTTC	CASSVDGEGLAGGINEQFF
TRBJ2-1	TRBV24-1	TRBD1	NA	TGTGCCACCAGTGATGCGACAGGGGGTCAGCAGAATGAGCAGTTCTTC	CATSDATGGQQNEQFF
TRBJ2-1	TRBV5-4	TRBD2	NA	TGTGCCAGCAGCTCCCCCGGGACTAGCGGGGGTCACGCCTACAATGAGCAGTTCTTC	CASSSPGTSGGHAYNEQFF
TRBJ2-7	TRBV6-2/TRBV6-3	TRBD2	NA	TGTGCCAGCAGTCCCCTGCGGGAGACGTACGAGCAGTACTTC	CASSPLRETYEQYF
TRBJ1-2	TRBV12-5	NA	NA	TGTGCTAGTGGTTTGTACGGAGGGGGCTACACCTTC	CASGLYGGGYTF
TRBJ1-5	TRBV19	TRBD1	NA	TGTGCCAGTAGTATAGATCTGGGACAGGTTTTTAATCAGCCCCAGCATTTT	CASSIDLGQVFNQPQHF
TRBJ2-1	TRBV7-9	NA	NA	TGTGCCATACGTTCTAGTAGGCATGAGCAGTTCTTC	CAIRSSRHEQFF
TRBJ2-2	TRBV24-1	NA	many	TGTGCCACCAGTGATTATCCGGGCACCGGGGAGCTGTTTTTT	CATSDYPGTGELFF
TRBJ2-3	TRBV7-2	TRBD2	few	TGTGCCAGCAGCCGCAGCGGGAGACACACAGATACGCAGTATTTT	CASSRSGRHTDTQYF
TRBJ1-6	TRBV14	NA	NA	TGTGCCAGCAGTAAACTTTATAATTCACCCCTCCACTTT	CASSKLYNSPLHF
TRBJ1-3	TRBV5-1	NA	NA	TGCGCCAGCAGCTTGGAGGCGGGAGATGGAAACACCATATATTTT	CASSLEAGDGNTIYF
TRBJ1-1	TRBV6-2/TRBV6-3	NA	few	TGTGCCAGCAGTTACTACGGGACGGTGAACACTGAAGCTTTCTTT	CASSYYGTVNTEAFF
TRBJ1-5	TRBV12-5	TRBD1	once	TGTGCTAGTGGTTTGGATCCGGACAGGCGGTCCCAGCATTTT	CASGLDPDRRSQHF
TRBJ2-2	TRBV18	NA	NA	TGTGCCAGCTCACCACAGGGACACACTTTGAACACCGGGGAGCTGTTTTTT	CASSPQGHTLNTGELFF
TRBJ1-5	TRBV25-1	NA	NA	TGTGCCAGCAGTGAAGACAAGAATCAGCCCCAGCATTTT	CASSEDKNQPQHF
TRBJ2-7	TRBV4-3	TRBD2	NA	TGCGCCAGCAGTCCCCAGGGACTAGCGGGAGCGACCTCCTACGAGCAGTACTTC	CASSPQGLAGATSYEQYF
TRBJ1-1	TRBV24-1	NA	NA	TGTGCCACCTTCGGCGAGGTTGGGGGGCTGACTGAAGCTTTCTTT	CATFGEVGGLTEAFF
TRBJ2-3	TRBV18	NA	once	TGTGCCAGCTCACCAAATTCAGATACGCAGTATTTT	CASSPNSDTQYF
TRBJ2-1	TRBV18	TRBD1	NA	TGTGCCAGCTCACTGTCAGGGGGCGAGTACAATGAGCAGTTCTTC	CASSLSGGEYNEQFF
TRBJ2-3	TRBV7-2	TRBD2	NA	TGTGCCAGCAGGTCGCTAGCGGGGAGCACAGATACGCAGTATTTT	CASRSLAGSTDTQYF
TRBJ2-5	TRBV27	TRBD1	NA	TGTGCCAGCAAACTGGACAGGGTGGGAGAGACCCAGTACTTC	CASKLDRVGETQYF
TRBJ2-3	TRBV9	NA	NA	TGTGCCAGCAACGACTGGGGATTATCAGATACGCAGTATTTT	CASNDWGLSDTQYF
TRBJ2-7	TRBV7-6	NA	NA	TGTGCCAGCAGCTTAGGGGAGCACGAGCAGTACTTC	CASSLGEHEQYF
TRBJ2-7	TRBV12-3/TRBV12-4	NA	NA	TGTGCCAGCGGGTTTTCTGCGGGCGAGCAGTACTTC	CASGFSAGEQYF
TRBJ2-3	TRBV11-1	NA	NA	TGTGCCAGCAGCCCAAACTCAGATACGCAGTATTTT	CASSPNSDTQYF
TRBJ1-2	TRBV6-2/TRBV6-3	NA	NA	TGTGCCAGCAGTTACTCAGCCAAGGGTGGCGGCTACACCTTC	CASSYSAKGGGYTF
TRBJ1-2	TRBV6-5	NA	NA	TGTGCCAGCTTGCCCGGAGGGGGGTTCAGTGGCTACACCTTC	CASLPGGGFSGYTF
TRBJ1-6	TRBV11-3	NA	NA	TGTGCCAGCGGTAGCAATTCACCCCTCCACTTT	CASGSNSPLHF
TRBJ1-4	TRBV10-3	NA	NA	TGTGCCATCAGTGATACTTCGTCGTCAGCCAAAAATGAAAAACTGTTTTTT	CAISDTSSSAKNEKLFF
TRBJ1-6	TRBV25-1	NA	NA	TGTGCCAGCAGTGGACCCGGGACCTCCTATAATTCACCCCTCCACTTT	CASSGPGTSYNSPLHF
TRBJ1-1	TRBV11-2	NA	NA	TGTGCCAGCGGGAGGGGGGAAGGAACTTTCTTT	CASGRGEGTFF
TRBJ2-1	TRBV10-2	NA	NA	TGCGCCAGCAGTCGGATAGGCTACAATGAGCAGTTCTTC	CASSRIGYNEQFF
TRBJ2-3	TRBV6-2/TRBV6-3	NA	NA	TGTGCCAGCAGTTACTCGATTATCACCACAGATACGCAGTATTTT	CASSYSIITTDTQYF
TRBJ1-5	TRBV6-2/TRBV6-3	NA	NA	TGTGCCAGCAGTTATGTGCGGGGCATCAATCAGCCCCAGCATTTT	CASSYVRGINQPQHF
TRBJ2-5	TRBV19	NA	NA	TGTGCCAGTAGTATCTCCAGGGGAGAGACCCAGTACTTC	CASSISRGETQYF
TRBJ2-6	TRBV5-1	NA	NA	TGCGCCAGCAGCTTGGGGTCGGGGTCTGGGGCCAACGTCCTGACTTTC	CASSLGSGSGANVLTF
TRBJ2-7	TRBV9	NA	NA	TGTGCCAGCAGCGTAGACGGGGGGCGCTTCTACGAGCAGTACTTC	CASSVDGGRFYEQYF
TRBJ2-2	TRBV7-9	NA	NA	TGTGCCAGCAGCTTAGGACAGTCCGACCTCACCGGGGAGCTGTTTTTT	CASSLGQSDLTGELFF
TRBJ1-5	TRBV6-5	NA	NA	TGTGCCAGCAGTTACCACAAACCTCCGAGCAATCAGCCCCAGCATTTT	CASSYHKPPSNQPQHF
TRBJ1-3	TRBV4-2	TRBD1	NA	TGTGCCAGCAGCCCAGTTAACAGGGGGAGCTCTGGAAACACCATATATTTT	CASSPVNRGSSGNTIYF
TRBJ1-6	TRBV7-3	NA	NA	TGTGCCAGCAGCTTAGCTGTAGGGTACGTTTCACCCCTCCACTTT	CASSLAVGYVSPLHF
TRBJ1-2	TRBV6-1	NA	once	TGTGCCAGCAGTGACCCGGGCAGATATGGCTACACCTTC	CASSDPGRYGYTF
TRBJ2-2	TRBV10-3	NA	NA	TGTGCCATCAGTGCACGGGGGCGGGAAGAGGCCGGGGAGCTGTTTTTT	CAISARGREEAGELFF
TRBJ1-6	TRBV18	NA	NA	TGTGCCAGCTCACCACGAGGGAATTCACCCCTCCACTTT	CASSPRGNSPLHF
TRBJ2-2	TRBV11-3	NA	NA	TGTGCCAGCAGCTTATTAGTATGGGGGCCCGGGACCGGGGAGCTGTTTTTT	CASSLLVWGPGTGELFF
TRBJ2-7	TRBV5-1	NA	NA	TGCGCCAGCAGCTTCAATTCCTACGAGCAGTACTTC	CASSFNSYEQYF
TRBJ2-7	TRBV6-1	NA	NA	TGTGCCAGCAGTGACCCACGAATAGGTCCCTACGAGCAGTACTTC	CASSDPRIGPYEQYF
TRBJ1-1	TRBV7-2	NA	NA	TGTGCCAGCAGCTTAGCCTTCCGGGGCACTGAAGCTTTCTTT	CASSLAFRGTEAFF
TRBJ1-4	TRBV19	NA	NA	TGTGCCAGTACAGGACCTGGTAATGAAAAACTGTTTTTT	CASTGPGNEKLFF
TRBJ1-1	TRBV6-6	NA	once	TGTGCCAGCAGTCCCGTAAGGCGCCCATATTTGATTTCAGCGGAGAACACTGAAGCTTTCTTT	CASSPVRRPYLISAENTEAFF
TRBJ1-1	TRBV7-3	NA	once	TGTGCCAGCAGCTTACAGGGTAGCACTGAAGCTTTCTTT	CASSLQGSTEAFF
TRBJ2-1	TRBV27	NA	NA	TGTGCCAGCAGTTTCGAACCCGCCGGGACAAGGAATGAGCAGTTCTTC	CASSFEPAGTRNEQFF